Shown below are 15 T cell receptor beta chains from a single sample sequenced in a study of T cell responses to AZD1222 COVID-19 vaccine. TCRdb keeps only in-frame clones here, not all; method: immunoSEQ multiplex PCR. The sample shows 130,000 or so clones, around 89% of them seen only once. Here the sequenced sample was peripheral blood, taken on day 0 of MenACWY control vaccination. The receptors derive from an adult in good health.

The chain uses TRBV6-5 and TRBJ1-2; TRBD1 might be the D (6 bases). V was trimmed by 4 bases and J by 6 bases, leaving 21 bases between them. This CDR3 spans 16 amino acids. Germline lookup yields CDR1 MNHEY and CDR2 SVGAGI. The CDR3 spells CASSSTTGSGYHGYTF. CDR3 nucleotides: TGTGCCAGCAGTTCCACGACAGGATCCGGGTATCATGGCTACACCTTC.

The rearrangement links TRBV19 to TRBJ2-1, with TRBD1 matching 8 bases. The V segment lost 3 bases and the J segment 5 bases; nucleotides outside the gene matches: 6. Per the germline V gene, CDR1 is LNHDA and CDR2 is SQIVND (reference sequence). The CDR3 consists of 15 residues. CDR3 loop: CASSIPRGLHNEQFF. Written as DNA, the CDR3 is TGTGCCAGTAGTATCCCCAGGGGGCTGCACAATGAGCAGTTCTTC.

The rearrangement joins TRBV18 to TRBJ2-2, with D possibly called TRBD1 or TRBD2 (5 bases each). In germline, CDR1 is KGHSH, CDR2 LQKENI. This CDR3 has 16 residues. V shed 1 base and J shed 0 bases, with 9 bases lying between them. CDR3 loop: CASSPRSGPNTGELFF. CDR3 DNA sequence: TGTGCCAGCTCACCACGGTCGGGGCCGAACACCGGGGAGCTGTTTTTT.

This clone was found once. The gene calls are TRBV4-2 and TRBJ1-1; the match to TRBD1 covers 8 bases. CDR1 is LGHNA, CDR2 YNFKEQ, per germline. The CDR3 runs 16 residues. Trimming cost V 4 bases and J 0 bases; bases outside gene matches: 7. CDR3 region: CASSPGQGGVNTEAFF. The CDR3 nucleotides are TGTGCCAGCAGCCCAGGACAGGGAGGAGTGAACACTGAAGCTTTCTTT.

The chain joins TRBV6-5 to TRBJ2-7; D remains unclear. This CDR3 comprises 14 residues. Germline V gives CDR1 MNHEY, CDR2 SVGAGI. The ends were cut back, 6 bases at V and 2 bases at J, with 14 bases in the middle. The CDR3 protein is CASSPSSGAYEQYF. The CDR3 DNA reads TGTGCCAGCAGCCCGAGCTCGGGCGCCTACGAGCAGTACTTC.

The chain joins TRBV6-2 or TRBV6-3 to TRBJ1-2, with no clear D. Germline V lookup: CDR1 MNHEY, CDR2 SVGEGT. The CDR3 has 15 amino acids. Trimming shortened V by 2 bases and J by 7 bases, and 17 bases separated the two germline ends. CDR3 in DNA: TGTGCCAGCAGTTACCCCTCGGGCAGGAGATCTGGCTACACCTTC. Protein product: CASSYPSGRRSGYTF.

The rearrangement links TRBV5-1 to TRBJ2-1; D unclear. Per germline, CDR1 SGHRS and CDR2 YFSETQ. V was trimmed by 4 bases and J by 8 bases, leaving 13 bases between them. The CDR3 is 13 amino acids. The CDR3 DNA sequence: TGCGCCAGCAGCAATCACTCCTTTGATGAGCAGTTCTTC. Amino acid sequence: CASSNHSFDEQFF.

CDR3 residues: CASSLGDRGHGNTIYF. CDR3 in DNA: TGTGCCAGCAGCTTGGGGGACAGGGGGCATGGAAACACCATATATTTT. This chain joins TRBV5-8 and TRBJ1-3; 12 nucleotides match TRBD1. The CDR3 runs 16 residues. In germline, CDR1 is SGHTS, CDR2 YDEGEE. The junction had 1 base not matched to a gene; V was cut back by 0 bases and J by 3 bases.

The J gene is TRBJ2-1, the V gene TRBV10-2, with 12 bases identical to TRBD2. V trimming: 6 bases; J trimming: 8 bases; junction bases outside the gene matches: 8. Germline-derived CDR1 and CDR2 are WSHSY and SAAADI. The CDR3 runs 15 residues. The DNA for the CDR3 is TGCGCCAGCAGAGATCTAGCGGGAGGGTCGGATGAGCAGTTCTTC. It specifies CASRDLAGGSDEQFF.

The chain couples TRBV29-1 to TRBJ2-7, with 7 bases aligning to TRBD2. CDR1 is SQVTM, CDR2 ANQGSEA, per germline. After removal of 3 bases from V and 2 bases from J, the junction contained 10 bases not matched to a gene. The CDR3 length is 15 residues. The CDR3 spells CSVDSPAGRAYEQYF. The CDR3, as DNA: TGCAGCGTTGACTCCCCCGCGGGGAGGGCCTACGAGCAGTACTTC.

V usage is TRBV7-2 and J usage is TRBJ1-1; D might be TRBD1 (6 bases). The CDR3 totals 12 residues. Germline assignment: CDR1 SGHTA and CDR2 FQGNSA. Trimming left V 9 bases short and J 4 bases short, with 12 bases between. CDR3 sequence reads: CASQEGGTEAFF. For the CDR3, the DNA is TGTGCCAGTCAAGAAGGGGGCACTGAAGCTTTCTTT.

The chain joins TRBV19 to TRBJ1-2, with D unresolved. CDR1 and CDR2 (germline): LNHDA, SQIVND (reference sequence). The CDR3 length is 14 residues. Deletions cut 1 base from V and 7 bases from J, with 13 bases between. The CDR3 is CASSIGSRLTGYTF. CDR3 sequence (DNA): TGTGCCAGTAGTATAGGCTCCAGGCTAACTGGCTACACCTTC.

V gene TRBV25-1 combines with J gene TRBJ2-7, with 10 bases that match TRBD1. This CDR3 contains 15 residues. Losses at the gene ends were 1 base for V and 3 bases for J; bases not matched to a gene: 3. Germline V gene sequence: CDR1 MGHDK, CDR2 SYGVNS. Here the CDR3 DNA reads TGTGCCAGCAGTGAATGGGGACAGGGGTACTACGAGCAGTACTTC. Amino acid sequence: CASSEWGQGYYEQYF.

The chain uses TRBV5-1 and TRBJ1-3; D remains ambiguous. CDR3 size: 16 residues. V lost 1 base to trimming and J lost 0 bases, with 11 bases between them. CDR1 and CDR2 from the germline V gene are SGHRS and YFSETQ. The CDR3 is CASSLNGRTSGNTIYF. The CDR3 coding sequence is TGCGCCAGCAGCTTGAACGGCAGAACCTCTGGAAACACCATATATTTT.

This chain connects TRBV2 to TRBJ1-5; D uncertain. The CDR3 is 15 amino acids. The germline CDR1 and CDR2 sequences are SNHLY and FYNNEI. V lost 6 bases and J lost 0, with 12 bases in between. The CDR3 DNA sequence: TGTGCCAGCAGGATGGGATCCTATAGCAATCAGCCCCAGCATTTT. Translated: CASRMGSYSNQPQHF.